Included here is one T cell receptor beta chain sequence, with context. This clonotype was found many times. It lacks a known antigen. No much larger clonotype is one base removed from it; base qualities were not supplied. Here V drops 1 base and J drops 5 bases, and the junction holds 9 bases not matched to any gene. From its cysteine to its phenylalanine, the CDR3 spans 16 amino acids. The entry retains the CDR3 DNA only, 48 bases that are in frame from base 1. According to the germline V gene, CDR1 reads SGHTA and CDR2 reads FQGNSA. The data stem from a study of T cell repertoires in cytomegalovirus infection (dated by TCRdb to between 2017 and 2020). With regard to the full study: Donor HLA type was relevant to the analysis, because carriage of CMV infection together with the matching HLA type was indicated by public TCR beta signatures. The investigation overall reported the following: In the ex vivo response, HLA-C-restricted CMV-specific TCR beta clonotypes were dominant, and in two of eight donors the single most frequent clonotype came from this HLA-C-restricted group. Carriers of CMV infection plus the relevant HLA type were discriminated by the cumulative frequency of public TCR beta family members in the study cohort and in an independent 352-donor cohort.

Sequencing was performed on an Illumina HiSeq 1500. The public reads were reanalyzed by TCRdb: fastp trimming at Q25, MiXCR alignment, in-frame beta chains only. Rows merge per CDR3 protein into single entries with the most common DNA and genes. The sample includes a few hundred thousand distinct CDR3 sequences, with roughly a sixth observed a single time. Approximately 12% of the sample rests with the top ten. The sample comprised PBMCs. The rearrangement joined TRBV7-2 to TRBJ1-2, and TRBD1 aligns with 8 junction nucleotides. The origin of this receptor is a human donor in good health (CMV status not recorded). Some clones in this sample may be carry-over from other donors' samples. The base sequence is TGTGCCAGCAGCTTAGTCGGTCAGGGGGCGGGGTATGGCTACACCTTC. This codes for CASSLVGQGAGYGYTF.